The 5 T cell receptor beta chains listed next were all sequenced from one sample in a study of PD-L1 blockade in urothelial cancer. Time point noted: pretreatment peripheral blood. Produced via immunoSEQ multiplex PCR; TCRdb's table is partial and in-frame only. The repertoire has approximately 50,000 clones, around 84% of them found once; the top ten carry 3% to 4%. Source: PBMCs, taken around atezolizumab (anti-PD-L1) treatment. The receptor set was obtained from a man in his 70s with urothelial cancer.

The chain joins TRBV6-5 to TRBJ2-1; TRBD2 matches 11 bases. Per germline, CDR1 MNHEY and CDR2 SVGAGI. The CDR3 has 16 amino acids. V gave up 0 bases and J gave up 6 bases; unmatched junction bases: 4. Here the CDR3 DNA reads TGTGCCAGCAGTTACTCGGGTAGCGGGGGGGCCAATGAGCAGTTCTTC. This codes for CASSYSGSGGANEQFF.

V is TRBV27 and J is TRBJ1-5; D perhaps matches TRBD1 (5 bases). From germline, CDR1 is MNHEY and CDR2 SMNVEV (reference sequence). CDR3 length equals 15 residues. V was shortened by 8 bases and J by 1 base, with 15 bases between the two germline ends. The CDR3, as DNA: TGTGCCAGCGGATCCGGGACTAGAAGCAATCAGCCCCAGCATTTT. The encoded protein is CASGSGTRSNQPQHF.

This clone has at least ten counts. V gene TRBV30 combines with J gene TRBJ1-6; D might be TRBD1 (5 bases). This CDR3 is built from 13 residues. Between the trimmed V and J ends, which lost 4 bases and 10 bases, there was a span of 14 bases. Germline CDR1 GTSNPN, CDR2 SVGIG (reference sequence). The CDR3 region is CAWNWQGDSPLHF. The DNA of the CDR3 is TGTGCCTGGAATTGGCAGGGTGACTCACCCCTCCACTTT.

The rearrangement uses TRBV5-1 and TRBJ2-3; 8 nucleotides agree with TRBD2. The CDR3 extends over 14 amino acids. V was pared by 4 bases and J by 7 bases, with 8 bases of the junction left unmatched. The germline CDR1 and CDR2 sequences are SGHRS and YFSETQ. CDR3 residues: CASSPGLATNTQYF. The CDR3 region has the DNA TGCGCCAGCAGCCCTGGACTAGCAACAAATACGCAGTATTTT.

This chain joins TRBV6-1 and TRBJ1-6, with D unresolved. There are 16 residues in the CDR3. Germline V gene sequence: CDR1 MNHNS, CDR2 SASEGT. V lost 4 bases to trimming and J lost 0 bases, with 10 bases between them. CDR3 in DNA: TGTGCCAGCAGTGGTGGGAGGAGCTCCTATAATTCACCCCTCCACTTT. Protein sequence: CASSGGRSSYNSPLHF.